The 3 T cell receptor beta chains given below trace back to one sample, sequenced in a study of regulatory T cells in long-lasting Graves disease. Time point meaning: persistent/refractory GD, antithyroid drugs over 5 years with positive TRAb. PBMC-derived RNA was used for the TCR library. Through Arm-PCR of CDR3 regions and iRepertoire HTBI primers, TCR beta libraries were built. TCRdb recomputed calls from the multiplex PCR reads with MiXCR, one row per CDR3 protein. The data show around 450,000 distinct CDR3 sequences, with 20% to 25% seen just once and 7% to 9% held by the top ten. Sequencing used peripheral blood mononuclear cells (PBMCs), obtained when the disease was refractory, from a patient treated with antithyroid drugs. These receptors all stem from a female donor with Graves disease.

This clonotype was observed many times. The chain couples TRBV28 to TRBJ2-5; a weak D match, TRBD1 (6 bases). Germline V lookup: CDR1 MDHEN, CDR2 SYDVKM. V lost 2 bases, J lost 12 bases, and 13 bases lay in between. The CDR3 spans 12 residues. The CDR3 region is CASSLTGHWKYF. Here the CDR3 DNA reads TGTGCCAGCAGTTTAACGGGACATTGGAAGTACTTC.

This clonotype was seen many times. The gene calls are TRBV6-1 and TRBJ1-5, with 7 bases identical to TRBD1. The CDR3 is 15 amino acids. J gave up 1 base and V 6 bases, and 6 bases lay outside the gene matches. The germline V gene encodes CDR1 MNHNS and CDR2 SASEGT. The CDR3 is CASSPGQVSNQPQHF. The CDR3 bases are TGTGCCAGCAGCCCAGGACAGGTGAGCAATCAGCCCCAGCATTTT.

The CDR3 DNA reads as TGTGCCAGCAGCCTAAGACAGTCACACTACGAGCAGTACTTC. This codes for CASSLRQSHYEQYF. The gene calls are TRBV13 and TRBJ2-7, with D perhaps TRBD1 (5 bases). Per the germline V gene, CDR1 is PRHDT and CDR2 is FYEKMQ (reference sequence). The CDR3 covers 14 residues. V was cut by 5 bases and J by 3 bases, with 14 bases left in between. Looking up the rest from reference TRBV13 and TRBJ2-7 gives the full variable domain: AAGVIQSPRHLIKEKRETATLKCYPIPRHDTVYWYQQGPGQDPQFLISFYEKMQSDKGSIPDRFSAQQFSDYHSELNMSSLELGDSALYFCASSLRQSHYEQYFGPGTRLTVT.